Listed below are T cell receptor beta chains from one sample, sequenced in a study of CD4+ T cells in melanoma. TCRdb's copy holds only in-frame clones and misses some; the assay was immunoSEQ multiplex PCR. Of 4,000 to 5,000 clones in the sample, about 70% were seen once. The sequenced material came from cells from a culture (not recorded whether cultured in vitro). These receptors were collected from a human donor with melanoma. Both conserved end residues are part of each CDR3. The D gene is left open where the match is weak. Clone size is given for some rows only: seen once, a few or many times, or a class if the clone is expanded.

TRBJ2-3,TRBD2,TRBV25-1,.,CASSRSSGGEDTQYF,TGTGCCAGCAGTAGGTCTAGCGGGGGAGAAGATACGCAGTATTTT
TRBJ1-5,.,TRBV13,.,CASSLSGIGNQPQHF,TGTGCCAGCAGCTTGTCAGGGATAGGGAATCAGCCCCAGCATTTT
TRBJ1-3,.,TRBV29-1,.,CSAFLRSSGNTIYF,TGCAGCGCCTTTCTTCGGTCCTCTGGAAACACCATATATTTT
TRBJ1-4,.,TRBV27,.,CASSGSSREKLFF,TGTGCCAGCAGCGGGAGCTCGCGAGAAAAACTGTTTTTT
TRBJ2-7,.,TRBV28,once,CASSYRPYEQYF,TGTGCCAGCAGTTACAGGCCCTACGAGCAGTACTTC
TRBJ1-1,.,TRBV9,.,CASSVAGLNTEAFF,TGTGCCAGCAGCGTAGCGGGTTTGAACACTGAAGCTTTCTTT
TRBJ2-7,TRBD2,TRBV5-1,.,CASSFGLAGGYEQYF,TGCGCCAGCAGCTTCGGTCTAGCGGGGGGTTACGAGCAGTACTTC
TRBJ2-7,TRBD2,TRBV5-5,few,CASSLVGTSRYEQYF,TGTGCCAGCAGCTTGGTTGGGACTAGCCGTTACGAGCAGTACTTC
TRBJ2-1,.,TRBV27,.,CASSLSGSLEQFF,TGTGCCAGCAGTTTATCAGGGTCCCTTGAGCAGTTCTTC
TRBJ2-1,.,TRBV18,.,CASSRVSGTLNEQFF,TGTGCCAGCTCACGAGTTTCCGGAACTCTGAATGAGCAGTTCTTC
TRBJ2-1,.,TRBV18,.,CASSRTGNSYNEQFF,TGTGCCAGCTCACGGACGGGAAACTCCTACAATGAGCAGTTCTTC
TRBJ1-2,TRBD1,TRBV30,.,CAWMGQGASNYGYTF,TGTGCCTGGATGGGACAGGGGGCTTCTAACTATGGCTACACCTTC
TRBJ2-7,.,TRBV7-8,.,CASSLTEFSSYEQYF,TGTGCCAGCAGCTTGACCGAGTTTAGCTCCTACGAGCAGTACTTC
TRBJ2-1,.,TRBV5-6,few,CASSISTGVAFNEQFF,TGTGCCAGCAGCATTTCGACTGGCGTCGCTTTCAATGAGCAGTTCTTC
TRBJ2-3,TRBD2,TRBV7-9,.,CASSPASGGDTDTQYF,TGTGCCAGCAGCCCAGCTAGCGGGGGGGACACAGATACGCAGTATTTT
TRBJ1-5,.,TRBV19,medium-sized,CASSILEGGYSNQPQHF,TGTGCCAGTAGTATTCTTGAGGGCGGCTATAGCAATCAGCCCCAGCATTTT
TRBJ2-1,.,TRBV6-6,few,CASSGLGGPYNEQFF,TGTGCCAGCAGTGGCCTGGGGGGTCCCTACAATGAGCAGTTCTTC
TRBJ2-6,.,TRBV18,.,CASSPRGGSGANVLTF,TGTGCCAGCTCACCACGGGGGGGCTCCGGGGCCAACGTCCTGACTTTC
TRBJ1-1,TRBD1,TRBV5-4,medium-sized,CASSPGQAFEAFF,TGTGCCAGCAGCCCGGGACAGGCGTTTGAAGCTTTCTTT
TRBJ2-5,.,TRBV14,medium-sized,CASSPSTILAEQETQYF,TGTGCCAGCAGCCCCTCCACCATACTAGCAGAACAAGAGACCCAGTACTTC
TRBJ1-4,.,TRBV28,.,CASSFWGRGDEKLFF,TGTGCCAGCAGTTTTTGGGGGCGCGGGGATGAAAAACTGTTTTTT
TRBJ1-5,.,TRBV27,once,CASSRGKGNQPQHF,TGTGCCAGCAGTAGGGGAAAGGGCAATCAGCCCCAGCATTTT
TRBJ2-3,.,TRBV2,.,CASSVPYPAGRTDTQYF,TGTGCCAGCAGTGTCCCCTACCCCGCGGGGCGCACAGATACGCAGTATTTT
TRBJ2-7,.,TRBV27,.,CASSARDTRGEQYF,TGTGCCAGCAGTGCCAGGGATACACGAGGCGAGCAGTACTTC
TRBJ1-6,TRBD1,TRBV14,.,CASSLRDRGESPLHF,TGTGCCAGCAGCCTTAGAGACAGGGGGGAATCACCCCTCCACTTT
TRBJ2-7,TRBD1,TRBV5-1,medium-sized,CASSSDRASSYEQYF,TGCGCCAGCAGCTCGGACAGGGCGAGCTCCTACGAGCAGTACTTC
TRBJ1-2,.,TRBV29-1,medium-sized,CSVADSLYGYTF,TGCAGCGTTGCAGACAGTCTTTATGGCTACACCTTC
TRBJ1-5,.,TRBV27,.,CASSLKGEVRNQPQHF,TGTGCCAGCAGTTTAAAAGGGGAGGTGCGCAATCAGCCCCAGCATTTT
TRBJ2-3,.,TRBV2,.,CASSAERYTDTQYF,TGTGCCAGCAGTGCCGAGAGGTACACAGATACGCAGTATTTT
TRBJ1-5,TRBD1,TRBV7-9,.,CASSLRRGQPQHF,TGTGCCAGCAGCTTACGCAGGGGGCAGCCCCAGCATTTT
TRBJ2-6,.,TRBV18,.,CASSPPTWDSGANVLTF,TGTGCCAGCTCACCACCGACATGGGACTCTGGGGCCAACGTCCTGACTTTC
TRBJ2-2,.,TRBV10-1,.,CASSESTVEKGNTGELFF,TGCGCCAGCAGTGAGTCGACAGTAGAAAAAGGGAACACCGGGGAGCTGTTTTTT
TRBJ1-6,.,TRBV6-5,once,CASSRGAPNSPLHF,TGTGCCAGCAGCAGAGGGGCGCCGAATTCACCCCTCCACTTT
TRBJ1-1,.,TRBV9,medium-sized,CASSVEGNTEAFF,TGTGCCAGCAGCGTAGAGGGGAACACTGAAGCTTTCTTT
TRBJ2-3,TRBD2,TRBV4-1,.,CASSQGPSGGARSTDTQYF,TGCGCCAGCAGCCAAGGCCCTAGCGGGGGGGCCCGATCCACAGATACGCAGTATTTT
TRBJ2-7,.,TRBV3-1/TRBV3-2,.,CASSQDRATHQYF,TGTGCCAGCAGCCAAGACAGAGCCACGCATCAGTACTTC
TRBJ2-2,TRBD1,TRBV28,once,CASRLTGTNTGELFF,TGTGCCAGCAGACTGACAGGGACGAACACCGGGGAGCTGTTTTTT
TRBJ2-7,.,TRBV30,.,CAWTDSSYEQYF,TGTGCCTGGACGGACAGCTCCTACGAGCAGTACTTC
TRBJ1-4,.,TRBV28,.,CASSPEGPPEKLFF,TGTGCCAGCAGTCCCGAAGGACCACCTGAAAAACTGTTTTTT
TRBJ2-7,TRBD2,TRBV13,.,CASSSTSGGRYEQYF,TGTGCCAGCAGCTCGACTAGCGGGGGGCGCTACGAGCAGTACTTC